The TCR beta chain under discussion was sequenced for a study of blood T cell repertoires in COVID-19. The protocol was immunoSEQ multiplex PCR, while the TCRdb copy is restricted to in-frame clones and leaves out a portion. The sample consists of a few hundred thousand clones, about 87% of them appearing once. The V end lost 1 base, the J end lost 5 bases, and 21 bases lay between the germline ends. The CDR3 has 17 residues. Looked up from germline, CDR1 is SGHRS and CDR2 is YFSETQ. The genes are TRBV5-1 and TRBJ1-1; maybe TRBD1 (5 bases). The sample taken for sequencing was peripheral blood. This TCR came from a man aged 60 to 69 with acute or convalescent COVID-19. The CDR3 bases are TGCGCCAGCAGCTTGAGGGCAGATACCTCCCAGGGAACTGAAGCTTTCTTT. Translation gives CASSLRADTSQGTEAFF.